This T cell receptor (beta chain) was identified in a study of shared clonotypes between healthy human individuals. Study details: CD4 naive and memory got three plates each, CD8 naive two, CD8 memory one. Study-level results: Naive CD4 clonotypes were shared across several donors at roughly 5.3%. Few donors limited the genetic and exposure-history diversity represented.

As to this clone: What it binds is not known.

Sequencing used immunoSEQ multiplex PCR; TCRdb keeps in-frame clones, though not all of them. The sample shows about 1.1 million clones, around three quarters of them seen only once. Germline assignment: CDR1 LNHNV and CDR2 YYDKDF (reference sequence). This CDR3 has 16 amino acids. V shed 2 bases and J shed 0 bases, with 11 bases lying between them. This sequence joins TRBV15 and TRBJ1-5; D perhaps matches TRBD1 (5 bases). Sequences were obtained from memory CD4+ T cells from PBMCs. Subset here: CD45RA-negative fraction. The TCR was taken from a man aged 18 to 29 in good health. Some clones in this sample may be carry-over from other donors' samples. The CDR3 region has the DNA TGTGCCACCAGCAGAAAACCAGGGAATAGCAATCAGCCCCAGCATTTT. Translating it yields CATSRKPGNSNQPQHF. Full variable domain (missing parts from reference TRBV15 and TRBJ1-5): DAMVIQNPRYQVTQFGKPVTLSCSQTLNHNVMYWYQQKSSQAPKLLFHYYDKDFNNEADTPDNFQSRRPNTSFCFLDIRSPGLGDTAMYLCATSRKPGNSNQPQHFGDGTRLSIL.